These T cell receptor beta chains were read from a single sample in a study of T cell repertoires in cytomegalovirus infection. These TCRs' antigens remain unknown. TCRdb itself ran the reads through MiXCR, one entry per CDR3 protein. The sample consists of 370,000 or so distinct CDR3 sequences, roughly 36% of them appearing once. This material consisted of cultured PBMCs, taken from culture after CMV antigen stimulation. The receptor source for this set is a human donor in good health (CMV status not recorded). Some clones in this sample may be carry-over from other donors' samples. Both conserved end residues are part of each CDR3. The order of the fields is V gene, J gene, D gene, clone size, CDR3 protein, CDR3 DNA. A D gene is named only where the DNA matches it firmly. Part of the rows lack a size; the others show once, few, many or a class for expanded clones.

V gene: TRBV4-3; J gene: TRBJ2-3; D gene: NA; clone size: NA; CDR3 protein: CASSQSGTPPTDTQYF; CDR3 DNA: TGCGCCAGCAGCCAGTCCGGGACCCCACCTACAGATACGCAGTATTTT
V gene: TRBV28; J gene: TRBJ2-6; D gene: TRBD2; clone size: NA; CDR3 protein: CASSRVNRLAGAGANVLTF; CDR3 DNA: TGTGCCAGCAGCAGGGTCAACCGACTAGCGGGAGCTGGGGCCAACGTCCTGACTTTC
V gene: TRBV7-2; J gene: TRBJ1-5; D gene: NA; clone size: NA; CDR3 protein: CASSLGFGRGQPQHF; CDR3 DNA: TGTGCCAGCAGCCTAGGTTTCGGACGGGGCCAGCCCCAGCATTTT
V gene: TRBV7-3; J gene: TRBJ2-3; D gene: NA; clone size: NA; CDR3 protein: CASSLFGSDTQYF; CDR3 DNA: TGTGCCAGCAGCTTATTCGGCTCAGATACGCAGTATTTT
V gene: TRBV12-3/TRBV12-4; J gene: TRBJ2-2; D gene: TRBD2; clone size: NA; CDR3 protein: CASSLLVYWAGERGELFF; CDR3 DNA: TGTGCCAGCAGTTTATTAGTATACTGGGCGGGAGAACGCGGGGAGCTGTTTTTT
V gene: TRBV6-6; J gene: TRBJ2-1; D gene: TRBD1; clone size: NA; CDR3 protein: CASTNRGYEQFF; CDR3 DNA: TGTGCCAGCACAAACAGGGGGTATGAGCAGTTCTTC
V gene: TRBV24-1; J gene: TRBJ2-1; D gene: NA; clone size: NA; CDR3 protein: CATSVRDLLTGEQFF; CDR3 DNA: TGTGCCACCAGTGTCCGGGACCTCCTGACGGGTGAGCAGTTCTTC
V gene: TRBV19; J gene: TRBJ1-5; D gene: NA; clone size: few; CDR3 protein: CASLPNVGTGSNQPQHF; CDR3 DNA: TGTGCCAGCCTCCCGAATGTTGGAACAGGTAGCAATCAGCCCCAGCATTTT
V gene: TRBV7-2; J gene: TRBJ2-7; D gene: NA; clone size: many; CDR3 protein: CASSLSFRRESYEQYF; CDR3 DNA: TGTGCCAGCAGCTTAAGTTTTAGGAGGGAGTCCTACGAGCAGTACTTC
V gene: TRBV4-1; J gene: TRBJ2-2; D gene: TRBD2; clone size: NA; CDR3 protein: CASSQVAGGLLGTGELFF; CDR3 DNA: TGCGCCAGCAGCCAAGTAGCGGGAGGTTTATTGGGCACCGGGGAGCTGTTTTTT
V gene: TRBV20-1; J gene: TRBJ2-2; D gene: NA; clone size: NA; CDR3 protein: CSARDKGDLTPGELFF; CDR3 DNA: TGCAGTGCTAGAGATAAGGGGGATTTAACCCCCGGGGAGCTGTTTTTT
V gene: TRBV20-1; J gene: TRBJ2-3; D gene: TRBD2; clone size: few; CDR3 protein: CSARDAEREPITDTQYF; CDR3 DNA: TGCAGTGCTAGAGATGCGGAGCGGGAGCCTATCACAGATACGCAGTATTTT
V gene: TRBV19; J gene: TRBJ1-5; D gene: NA; clone size: NA; CDR3 protein: CASSIKGGYQPQHF; CDR3 DNA: TGTGCCAGTAGTATTAAAGGGGGTTATCAGCCCCAGCATTTT
V gene: TRBV19; J gene: TRBJ2-3; D gene: TRBD2; clone size: once; CDR3 protein: CASSMWLAGRTDTQYF; CDR3 DNA: TGTGCCAGTAGTATGTGGCTAGCGGGTCGCACAGATACGCAGTATTTT
V gene: TRBV7-4; J gene: TRBJ2-5; D gene: TRBD2; clone size: NA; CDR3 protein: CASSLPRGLAGGPTRETQYF; CDR3 DNA: TGTGCCAGCAGCTTACCCCGGGGACTAGCGGGAGGCCCAACGAGAGAGACCCAGTACTTC
V gene: TRBV7-2; J gene: TRBJ2-1; D gene: NA; clone size: many; CDR3 protein: CASTKSSYNEQFF; CDR3 DNA: TGTGCCAGCACTAAGAGCTCCTACAATGAGCAGTTCTTC
V gene: TRBV7-2; J gene: TRBJ2-3; D gene: TRBD2; clone size: few; CDR3 protein: CASSVTSGRPGADTQYF; CDR3 DNA: TGTGCCAGCAGCGTGACTAGCGGGAGACCCGGGGCAGATACGCAGTATTTT
V gene: TRBV7-2; J gene: TRBJ1-3; D gene: TRBD1; clone size: few; CDR3 protein: CASSLGGQGGNTIYF; CDR3 DNA: TGTGCCAGCAGCTTAGGGGGACAGGGTGGAAACACCATATATTTT
V gene: TRBV18; J gene: TRBJ2-5; D gene: NA; clone size: NA; CDR3 protein: CASSKARPGIQETQYF; CDR3 DNA: TGTGCCAGCTCTAAAGCCCGGCCGGGTATCCAAGAGACCCAGTACTTC
V gene: TRBV6-2/TRBV6-3; J gene: TRBJ2-7; D gene: NA; clone size: NA; CDR3 protein: CASSYSTPDGRSYEQYF; CDR3 DNA: TGTGCCAGCAGTTACTCGACCCCAGATGGGAGGTCCTACGAGCAGTACTTC
V gene: TRBV11-3; J gene: TRBJ2-1; D gene: NA; clone size: few; CDR3 protein: CASSLLSSYNEQFF; CDR3 DNA: TGTGCCAGCAGCTTACTGAGCTCCTACAATGAGCAGTTCTTC
V gene: TRBV28; J gene: TRBJ2-1; D gene: TRBD1; clone size: NA; CDR3 protein: CASSTRRQGTEQFF; CDR3 DNA: TGTGCCAGCAGTACAAGGCGACAGGGTACTGAGCAGTTCTTC
V gene: TRBV6-2/TRBV6-3; J gene: TRBJ2-1; D gene: NA; clone size: NA; CDR3 protein: CASKELSSYNEQFF; CDR3 DNA: TGTGCCAGCAAAGAACTGAGCTCCTACAATGAGCAGTTCTTC
V gene: TRBV7-9; J gene: TRBJ2-1; D gene: TRBD2; clone size: many; CDR3 protein: CASSYPGTSGREPYNEQFF; CDR3 DNA: TGTGCCAGCAGTTACCCCGGGACTAGCGGGAGGGAACCCTACAATGAGCAGTTCTTC
V gene: TRBV7-2; J gene: TRBJ2-1; D gene: NA; clone size: few; CDR3 protein: CASSLLQANEQFF; CDR3 DNA: TGTGCCAGCAGCTTACTCCAGGCCAATGAGCAGTTCTTC
V gene: TRBV7-2; J gene: TRBJ2-1; D gene: NA; clone size: few; CDR3 protein: CASSTGLLSYNEQFF; CDR3 DNA: TGTGCCAGCAGCACGGGACTTTTATCCTACAATGAGCAGTTCTTC
V gene: TRBV19; J gene: TRBJ2-1; D gene: TRBD2; clone size: NA; CDR3 protein: CASTKAGVGASYNEQFF; CDR3 DNA: TGTGCCAGTACCAAAGCGGGGGTAGGGGCCTCCTACAATGAGCAGTTCTTC
V gene: TRBV7-2; J gene: TRBJ2-3; D gene: NA; clone size: many; CDR3 protein: CASSSVGDNTDTQYF; CDR3 DNA: TGTGCCAGCAGCTCCGTGGGAGATAACACAGATACGCAGTATTTT
V gene: TRBV7-6; J gene: TRBJ1-1; D gene: NA; clone size: NA; CDR3 protein: CASSLERSFF; CDR3 DNA: TGTGCCAGCAGCTTAGAAAGGAGTTTCTTT
V gene: TRBV7-2; J gene: TRBJ2-1; D gene: TRBD2; clone size: NA; CDR3 protein: CASSLITSDNEQFF; CDR3 DNA: TGTGCCAGCAGCTTAATCACTAGCGACAATGAGCAGTTCTTC
V gene: TRBV7-2; J gene: TRBJ1-2; D gene: NA; clone size: few; CDR3 protein: CASSLNSYGYTF; CDR3 DNA: TGTGCCAGCAGCTTAAACTCCTATGGCTACACCTTC
V gene: TRBV12-3/TRBV12-4; J gene: TRBJ1-5; D gene: NA; clone size: few; CDR3 protein: CASSLHRANQPQHF; CDR3 DNA: TGTGCCAGCAGTTTACACAGGGCCAATCAGCCCCAGCATTTT
V gene: TRBV27; J gene: TRBJ1-4; D gene: TRBD1; clone size: few; CDR3 protein: CASSPSAGQGVYNEKLFF; CDR3 DNA: TGTGCCAGCAGTCCATCTGCGGGACAGGGGGTGTACAATGAAAAACTGTTTTTT
V gene: TRBV19; J gene: TRBJ1-5; D gene: NA; clone size: NA; CDR3 protein: CASTAEPYNQPQHF; CDR3 DNA: TGTGCCAGTACGGCGGAACCTTACAATCAGCCCCAGCATTTT
V gene: TRBV19; J gene: TRBJ2-2; D gene: NA; clone size: NA; CDR3 protein: CASSLTGSGELFF; CDR3 DNA: TGTGCCAGTAGTCTCACAGGCTCCGGGGAGCTGTTTTTT
V gene: TRBV7-6; J gene: TRBJ2-3; D gene: TRBD1; clone size: many; CDR3 protein: CASSTSGGPDTQYF; CDR3 DNA: TGTGCCAGCAGCACCTCAGGGGGCCCAGATACGCAGTATTTT
V gene: TRBV28; J gene: TRBJ1-2; D gene: NA; clone size: many; CDR3 protein: CASSLRGRAGYTF; CDR3 DNA: TGTGCCAGCAGTTTAAGAGGCAGGGCTGGCTACACCTTC
V gene: TRBV5-4; J gene: TRBJ2-1; D gene: TRBD2; clone size: NA; CDR3 protein: CASSLPGLAGAHEQFF; CDR3 DNA: TGTGCCAGCAGCTTACCGGGACTAGCGGGAGCCCATGAGCAGTTCTTC
V gene: TRBV19; J gene: TRBJ1-5; D gene: NA; clone size: many; CDR3 protein: CASSIDRSTETFNQPQHF; CDR3 DNA: TGTGCCAGTAGTATAGATCGGTCGACCGAAACCTTCAATCAGCCCCAGCATTTT
V gene: TRBV28; J gene: TRBJ2-7; D gene: NA; clone size: NA; CDR3 protein: CASTSPSGGYFEQYF; CDR3 DNA: TGTGCCAGCACCTCTCCGTCAGGGGGGTATTTCGAGCAGTACTTC
V gene: TRBV18; J gene: TRBJ2-1; D gene: TRBD1; clone size: NA; CDR3 protein: CASSPADRVTDEQFF; CDR3 DNA: TGTGCCAGCTCACCCGCGGACAGGGTGACGGATGAGCAGTTCTTC
V gene: TRBV7-6; J gene: TRBJ1-2; D gene: TRBD1; clone size: few; CDR3 protein: CASSYQTGIRGYGYTF; CDR3 DNA: TGTGCCAGCAGCTACCAGACAGGGATAAGGGGCTATGGCTACACCTTC
V gene: TRBV6-2/TRBV6-3; J gene: TRBJ2-5; D gene: NA; clone size: many; CDR3 protein: CASSGWVSETQYF; CDR3 DNA: TGTGCAAGCAGCGGGTGGGTTTCTGAGACCCAGTACTTC
V gene: TRBV6-2/TRBV6-3; J gene: TRBJ1-1; D gene: NA; clone size: few; CDR3 protein: CASSYSSGHTEAFF; CDR3 DNA: TGTGCCAGCAGTTACTCGAGCGGCCACACTGAAGCTTTCTTT
V gene: TRBV4-3; J gene: TRBJ2-1; D gene: TRBD2; clone size: NA; CDR3 protein: CASSQVGTKQYNEQFF; CDR3 DNA: TGCGCCAGCAGCCAAGTTGGGACTAAGCAGTACAATGAGCAGTTCTTC
V gene: TRBV7-2; J gene: TRBJ2-7; D gene: NA; clone size: NA; CDR3 protein: CASSHGGLAPYEQYF; CDR3 DNA: TGTGCCAGCAGCCACGGGGGCCTAGCGCCCTACGAGCAGTACTTC